The rows below give T cell receptor beta chains drawn from one sample of a study of blood T cell repertoires in COVID-19. Measured with immunoSEQ multiplex PCR; TCRdb has only the in-frame clones, and not every one. The sample consists of some 180,000 clones, about 85% of them appearing once. Sequenced: peripheral blood. These TCRs come from a woman aged 60-75 years with acute or convalescent COVID-19. CDR3s include the opening cysteine and the closing phenylalanine or tryptophan. D genes are given only for firm matches. Part of the rows lack a size; the others show once, few, many or a class for expanded clones.

D gene: TRBD2; J gene: TRBJ2-7; clone size: .; V gene: TRBV28; CDR3 protein: CASIGTSGRRGSYEQYF; CDR3 DNA: TGTGCCAGCATCGGGACTAGCGGGAGGAGGGGTTCCTACGAGCAGTACTTC
D gene: .; J gene: TRBJ2-2; clone size: .; V gene: TRBV7-3; CDR3 protein: CASSTPPGELFF; CDR3 DNA: TGTGCCAGCAGCACTCCCCCCGGGGAGCTGTTTTTT
D gene: .; J gene: TRBJ2-7; clone size: .; V gene: TRBV6-5; CDR3 protein: CASSYTLAQTYEQYF; CDR3 DNA: TGTGCCAGCAGTTACACCCTAGCCCAGACCTACGAGCAGTACTTC
D gene: TRBD1; J gene: TRBJ1-1; clone size: .; V gene: TRBV5-1; CDR3 protein: CASGSDRPIPAFF; CDR3 DNA: TGCGCCAGCGGGTCGGACAGGCCTATCCCAGCTTTCTTT
D gene: TRBD2; J gene: TRBJ2-1; clone size: .; V gene: TRBV11-3; CDR3 protein: CASSLGGGYNEQFF; CDR3 DNA: TGTGCCAGCAGCTTAGGGGGGGGTTACAATGAGCAGTTCTTC
D gene: TRBD1; J gene: TRBJ1-5; clone size: .; V gene: TRBV9; CDR3 protein: CASSSTDRGLQHF; CDR3 DNA: TGTGCCAGCAGCTCCACTGACAGGGGGCTCCAGCATTTT
D gene: .; J gene: TRBJ1-3; clone size: .; V gene: TRBV6-4; CDR3 protein: CASRGQGGADGNTIYF; CDR3 DNA: TGTGCCAGCAGGGGGCAGGGAGGAGCCGACGGAAACACCATATATTTT
D gene: .; J gene: TRBJ1-2; clone size: .; V gene: TRBV29-1; CDR3 protein: CSVDSYTSYGYTF; CDR3 DNA: TGCAGCGTGGACAGCTACACTAGTTATGGCTACACCTTC
D gene: TRBD2; J gene: TRBJ2-2; clone size: .; V gene: TRBV9; CDR3 protein: CASSPSSGTGGSGELFF; CDR3 DNA: TGTGCCAGCAGCCCTTCCTCGGGGACGGGAGGATCCGGGGAGCTGTTTTTT
D gene: .; J gene: TRBJ1-2; clone size: .; V gene: TRBV28; CDR3 protein: CASSPSPYGYTF; CDR3 DNA: TGTGCCAGCAGCCCCAGTCCCTATGGCTACACCTTC
D gene: .; J gene: TRBJ1-6; clone size: few; V gene: TRBV7-2; CDR3 protein: CASSLNVGTPLHF; CDR3 DNA: TGTGCCAGCAGCTTAAACGTGGGCACACCCCTCCACTTT
D gene: .; J gene: TRBJ2-7; clone size: .; V gene: TRBV6-5; CDR3 protein: CASSSTIYEQYF; CDR3 DNA: TGTGCCAGCAGCTCGACTATCTACGAGCAGTACTTC
D gene: TRBD2; J gene: TRBJ2-1; clone size: .; V gene: TRBV28; CDR3 protein: CASSFQTSEQFF; CDR3 DNA: TGTGCCAGCAGTTTCCAGACTAGCGAGCAGTTCTTC
D gene: TRBD1; J gene: TRBJ1-5; clone size: .; V gene: TRBV30; CDR3 protein: CAWSRDRENQPQHF; CDR3 DNA: TGTGCCTGGAGTCGGGACAGGGAGAATCAGCCCCAGCATTTT
D gene: .; J gene: TRBJ1-4; clone size: .; V gene: TRBV4-2; CDR3 protein: CASSQDVESGVGEKLFF; CDR3 DNA: TGTGCCAGCAGCCAAGATGTTGAGTCGGGGGTGGGTGAAAAACTGTTTTTT
D gene: TRBD2; J gene: TRBJ2-1; clone size: .; V gene: TRBV7-2; CDR3 protein: CASSPPGTRLIRVF; CDR3 DNA: TGTGCCAGCAGCCCCCCGGGGACTAGACTAATCCGTGTCTTC
D gene: TRBD1; J gene: TRBJ2-1; clone size: .; V gene: TRBV12-5; CDR3 protein: CASGLGTGGAYNEQFF; CDR3 DNA: TGTGCTAGTGGTTTGGGAACAGGGGGCGCTTACAATGAGCAGTTCTTC
D gene: .; J gene: TRBJ1-2; clone size: .; V gene: TRBV12-3/TRBV12-4; CDR3 protein: CASSATAGWGYTF; CDR3 DNA: TGTGCCAGCAGCGCGACAGCCGGATGGGGCTACACCTTC
D gene: TRBD1; J gene: TRBJ1-1; clone size: .; V gene: TRBV2; CDR3 protein: CASRTWTGGNTEAFF; CDR3 DNA: TGTGCCAGCAGGACATGGACAGGGGGCAACACTGAAGCTTTCTTT
D gene: TRBD2; J gene: TRBJ2-1; clone size: .; V gene: TRBV2; CDR3 protein: CASSTALSGGTYNEQFF; CDR3 DNA: TGTGCCAGCAGTACCGCACTTAGCGGGGGGACCTACAATGAGCAGTTCTTC
D gene: .; J gene: TRBJ2-5; clone size: .; V gene: TRBV9; CDR3 protein: CASSVGLHQETQYF; CDR3 DNA: TGTGCCAGCAGCGTTGGGCTACACCAAGAGACCCAGTACTTC
D gene: TRBD1; J gene: TRBJ1-2; clone size: .; V gene: TRBV4-1; CDR3 protein: CASGTGAPYGYTF; CDR3 DNA: TGCGCCAGCGGGACAGGGGCCCCCTATGGCTACACCTTC
D gene: .; J gene: TRBJ2-7; clone size: .; V gene: TRBV27; CDR3 protein: CASSLKGEQYF; CDR3 DNA: TGTGCCAGCAGTTTGAAGGGGGAGCAGTACTTC
D gene: .; J gene: TRBJ2-3; clone size: .; V gene: TRBV5-1; CDR3 protein: CASSSGLDTQYF; CDR3 DNA: TGCGCCAGCAGCTCGGGACTAGATACGCAGTATTTT
D gene: TRBD1; J gene: TRBJ1-3; clone size: once; V gene: TRBV19; CDR3 protein: CASNLQGTDTIYF; CDR3 DNA: TGTGCCAGTAACTTACAGGGGACGGACACCATATATTTT
D gene: TRBD1; J gene: TRBJ1-3; clone size: .; V gene: TRBV19; CDR3 protein: CASRTGGLSGNTIYF; CDR3 DNA: TGTGCCAGCAGGACAGGGGGCCTCTCTGGAAACACCATATATTTT
D gene: TRBD1; J gene: TRBJ1-2; clone size: once; V gene: TRBV11-2; CDR3 protein: CASSSRDSGIYGYTF; CDR3 DNA: TGTGCCAGCAGCTCCCGGGACAGCGGCATCTATGGCTACACCTTC
D gene: .; J gene: TRBJ1-5; clone size: .; V gene: TRBV3-1/TRBV3-2; CDR3 protein: CASSLGGGNQPQHF; CDR3 DNA: TGTGCCAGCAGCCTGGGGGGGGGCAATCAGCCCCAGCATTTT
D gene: .; J gene: TRBJ1-5; clone size: .; V gene: TRBV6-5; CDR3 protein: CASSGGQGQPQHF; CDR3 DNA: TGTGCCAGCAGCGGAGGGCAAGGTCAGCCCCAGCATTTT
D gene: .; J gene: TRBJ2-1; clone size: .; V gene: TRBV7-2; CDR3 protein: CASSLDSTSYNEQFF; CDR3 DNA: TGTGCCAGCAGCTTAGACTCCACCTCCTACAATGAGCAGTTCTTC
D gene: .; J gene: TRBJ1-2; clone size: .; V gene: TRBV19; CDR3 protein: CASSITSTGNYGYTF; CDR3 DNA: TGTGCCAGTAGTATTACCTCGACAGGAAACTATGGCTACACCTTC
D gene: .; J gene: TRBJ2-2; clone size: .; V gene: TRBV30; CDR3 protein: CAWSVGATTGELFF; CDR3 DNA: TGTGCCTGGAGTGTAGGGGCCACCACCGGGGAGCTGTTTTTT
D gene: .; J gene: TRBJ2-1; clone size: .; V gene: TRBV3-1/TRBV3-2; CDR3 protein: CASSQDRGTEQFF; CDR3 DNA: TGTGCCAGCAGCCAAGATCGCGGCACTGAGCAGTTCTTC
D gene: TRBD2; J gene: TRBJ2-3; clone size: .; V gene: TRBV7-8; CDR3 protein: CASRLAGGRSHNTQYF; CDR3 DNA: TGTGCCAGCCGACTAGCGGGAGGGCGCTCACATAATACGCAGTATTTT
D gene: .; J gene: TRBJ2-1; clone size: .; V gene: TRBV12-3/TRBV12-4; CDR3 protein: CASTWGGTTQFF; CDR3 DNA: TGTGCCAGCACTTGGGGAGGGACAACACAGTTCTTC
D gene: .; J gene: TRBJ1-2; clone size: few; V gene: TRBV5-1; CDR3 protein: CASSSRLTEYGYTF; CDR3 DNA: TGCGCCAGCAGCTCCCGGCTTACAGAATATGGCTACACCTTC
D gene: TRBD1; J gene: TRBJ2-1; clone size: .; V gene: TRBV3-1/TRBV3-2; CDR3 protein: CASRVGGRNEQFF; CDR3 DNA: TGTGCCAGCAGGGTAGGGGGCAGGAATGAGCAGTTCTTC
D gene: TRBD2; J gene: TRBJ2-3; clone size: .; V gene: TRBV6-5; CDR3 protein: CASSRLASTDTQYF; CDR3 DNA: TGTGCCAGCAGCCGACTAGCGAGCACAGATACGCAGTATTTT
D gene: TRBD2; J gene: TRBJ2-5; clone size: .; V gene: TRBV5-4; CDR3 protein: CASSRGLAGTQETQYF; CDR3 DNA: TGTGCCAGCAGCAGGGGACTAGCGGGAACTCAAGAGACCCAGTACTTC
D gene: TRBD1; J gene: TRBJ1-1; clone size: .; V gene: TRBV29-1; CDR3 protein: CSVTGTVNTEAFF; CDR3 DNA: TGCAGCGTGACCGGGACAGTGAACACTGAAGCTTTCTTT
D gene: .; J gene: TRBJ2-5; clone size: .; V gene: TRBV3-1/TRBV3-2; CDR3 protein: CASSQARQNTQYF; CDR3 DNA: TGTGCCAGCAGCCAAGCCAGACAGAACACCCAGTACTTC
D gene: TRBD1; J gene: TRBJ1-1; clone size: .; V gene: TRBV5-1; CDR3 protein: CASSRGQGNTEAFF; CDR3 DNA: TGCGCCAGCAGCCGCGGACAGGGGAACACTGAAGCTTTCTTT
D gene: .; J gene: TRBJ2-5; clone size: .; V gene: TRBV3-1/TRBV3-2; CDR3 protein: CASSQAGVGETQYF; CDR3 DNA: TGTGCCAGCAGCCAAGCGGGGGTGGGGGAGACCCAGTACTTC
D gene: .; J gene: TRBJ2-1; clone size: .; V gene: TRBV5-1; CDR3 protein: CASEATGRGDEQFF; CDR3 DNA: TGCGCCAGCGAGGCCACAGGGCGAGGGGATGAGCAGTTCTTC
D gene: .; J gene: TRBJ2-1; clone size: .; V gene: TRBV5-1; CDR3 protein: CASSPGGGFYNEQFF; CDR3 DNA: TGCGCCAGCAGCCCCGGCGGAGGATTCTACAATGAGCAGTTCTTC
D gene: .; J gene: TRBJ2-1; clone size: .; V gene: TRBV2; CDR3 protein: CASTFAMSSIF; CDR3 DNA: TGTGCCAGCACGTTTGCAATGAGTAGTATCTTC
D gene: .; J gene: TRBJ1-1; clone size: once; V gene: TRBV7-2; CDR3 protein: CASSPLQDTEAFF; CDR3 DNA: TGTGCCAGCAGCCCCTTACAGGACACTGAAGCTTTCTTT
D gene: TRBD1; J gene: TRBJ1-1; clone size: few; V gene: TRBV5-4; CDR3 protein: CASSLVDRGQLNTEAFF; CDR3 DNA: TGTGCCAGCAGCTTGGTTGACAGGGGGCAACTGAACACTGAAGCTTTCTTT
D gene: .; J gene: TRBJ2-2; clone size: many; V gene: TRBV30; CDR3 protein: CAFRGSTGELFF; CDR3 DNA: TGTGCCTTCCGGGGGAGCACCGGGGAGCTGTTTTTT
D gene: TRBD2; J gene: TRBJ2-1; clone size: .; V gene: TRBV27; CDR3 protein: CASGAGGWNEQFF; CDR3 DNA: TGTGCCAGCGGGGCGGGAGGGTGGAATGAGCAGTTCTTC
D gene: TRBD1; J gene: TRBJ1-5; clone size: .; V gene: TRBV6-5; CDR3 protein: CASSLDRDQPQHF; CDR3 DNA: TGTGCCAGCAGTCTCGACAGGGATCAGCCCCAGCATTTT
D gene: TRBD2; J gene: TRBJ2-2; clone size: .; V gene: TRBV2; CDR3 protein: CASSEGLAGTGELFF; CDR3 DNA: TGTGCCAGCAGTGAGGGACTAGCGGGAACCGGGGAGCTGTTTTTT
D gene: .; J gene: TRBJ1-1; clone size: once; V gene: TRBV5-4; CDR3 protein: CASSHNTEAFF; CDR3 DNA: TGTGCCAGCAGCCATAACACTGAAGCTTTCTTT
D gene: TRBD1; J gene: TRBJ1-1; clone size: .; V gene: TRBV3-1/TRBV3-2; CDR3 protein: CASSRQGVGTEAFF; CDR3 DNA: TGTGCCAGCAGCCGACAGGGGGTGGGAACTGAAGCTTTCTTT
D gene: TRBD1; J gene: TRBJ1-1; clone size: .; V gene: TRBV11-2; CDR3 protein: CASSEGQGRSMNTEAFF; CDR3 DNA: TGTGCCAGCAGCGAGGGACAGGGGCGCAGCATGAACACTGAAGCTTTCTTT
D gene: .; J gene: TRBJ2-1; clone size: .; V gene: TRBV6-6; CDR3 protein: CASSYLAYEQFF; CDR3 DNA: TGTGCCAGCAGTTACCTAGCTTACGAGCAGTTCTTC
D gene: TRBD1; J gene: TRBJ2-7; clone size: once; V gene: TRBV2; CDR3 protein: CASKEDRENEQYF; CDR3 DNA: TGTGCCAGCAAGGAGGACAGGGAAAACGAGCAGTACTTC
D gene: .; J gene: TRBJ1-5; clone size: .; V gene: TRBV6-2/TRBV6-3; CDR3 protein: CASSRDNSNQPQHF; CDR3 DNA: TGTGCCAGCAGTCGAGATAATAGCAATCAGCCCCAGCATTTT
D gene: TRBD2; J gene: TRBJ2-2; clone size: .; V gene: TRBV3-1/TRBV3-2; CDR3 protein: CASSRRGLAGGPNTGELFF; CDR3 DNA: TGTGCCAGCAGCCGACGCGGCCTAGCGGGAGGGCCGAACACCGGGGAGCTGTTTTTT
D gene: .; J gene: TRBJ1-5; clone size: once; V gene: TRBV6-5; CDR3 protein: CASILGRSGQPQHF; CDR3 DNA: TGTGCCAGCATACTCGGCAGGTCAGGACAGCCCCAGCATTTT